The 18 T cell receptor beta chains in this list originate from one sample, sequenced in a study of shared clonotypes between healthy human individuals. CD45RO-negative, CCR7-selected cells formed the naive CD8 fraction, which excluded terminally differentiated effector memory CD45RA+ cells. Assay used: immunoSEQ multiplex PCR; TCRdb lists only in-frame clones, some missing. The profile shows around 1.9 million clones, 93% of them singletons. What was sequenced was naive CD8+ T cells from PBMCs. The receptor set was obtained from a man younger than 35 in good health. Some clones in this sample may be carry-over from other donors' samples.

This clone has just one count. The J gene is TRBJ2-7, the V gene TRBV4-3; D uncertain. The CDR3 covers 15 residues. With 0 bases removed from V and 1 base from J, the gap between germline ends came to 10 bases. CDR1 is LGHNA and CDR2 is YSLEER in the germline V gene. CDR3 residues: CASSQEVGLSYEQYF. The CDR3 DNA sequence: TGCGCCAGCAGCCAAGAAGTCGGGTTGTCCTACGAGCAGTACTTC.

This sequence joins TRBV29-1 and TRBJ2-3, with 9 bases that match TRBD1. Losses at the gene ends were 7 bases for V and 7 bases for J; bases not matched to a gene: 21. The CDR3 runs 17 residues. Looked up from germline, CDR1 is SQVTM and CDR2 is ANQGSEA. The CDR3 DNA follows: TGCAGCGCCCGACTAAGACAGGGGGGCAGGGCGGGAAATACGCAGTATTTT. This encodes CSARLRQGGRAGNTQYF.

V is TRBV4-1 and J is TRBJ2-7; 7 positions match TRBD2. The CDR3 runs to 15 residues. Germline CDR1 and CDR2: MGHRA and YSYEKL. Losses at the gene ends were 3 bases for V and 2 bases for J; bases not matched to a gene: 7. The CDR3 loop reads CASSQRASGTYEQYF. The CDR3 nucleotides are TGCGCCAGCAGCCAGCGGGCTAGCGGAACCTACGAGCAGTACTTC.

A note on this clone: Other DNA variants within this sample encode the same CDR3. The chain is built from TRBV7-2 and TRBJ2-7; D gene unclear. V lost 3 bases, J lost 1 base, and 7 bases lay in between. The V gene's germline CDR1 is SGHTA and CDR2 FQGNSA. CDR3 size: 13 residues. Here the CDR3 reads CASSFGLSYEQYF. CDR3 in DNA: TGTGCCAGCAGCTTTGGGCTTTCCTACGAGCAGTACTTC.

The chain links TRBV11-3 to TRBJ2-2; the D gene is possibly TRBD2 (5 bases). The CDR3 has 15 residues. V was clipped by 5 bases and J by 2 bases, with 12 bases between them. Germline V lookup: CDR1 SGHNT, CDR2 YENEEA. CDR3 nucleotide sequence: TGTGCCAGCAGCCCCCGGGAAGGAAACACCGGGGAGCTGTTTTTT. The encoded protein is CASSPREGNTGELFF.

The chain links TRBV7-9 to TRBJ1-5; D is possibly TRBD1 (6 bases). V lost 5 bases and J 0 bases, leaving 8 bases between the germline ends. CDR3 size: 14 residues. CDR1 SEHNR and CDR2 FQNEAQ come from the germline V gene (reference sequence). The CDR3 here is CASSQDSSNQPQHF. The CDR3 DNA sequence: TGTGCCAGCAGCCAGGACAGTAGCAATCAGCCCCAGCATTTT. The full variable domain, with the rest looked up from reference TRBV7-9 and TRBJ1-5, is DTGVSQNPRHKITKRGQNVTFRCDPISEHNRLYWYRQTLGQGPEFLTYFQNEAQLEKSRLLSDRFSAERPKGSFSTLEIQRTEQGDSAMYLCASSQDSSNQPQHFGDGTRLSIL.

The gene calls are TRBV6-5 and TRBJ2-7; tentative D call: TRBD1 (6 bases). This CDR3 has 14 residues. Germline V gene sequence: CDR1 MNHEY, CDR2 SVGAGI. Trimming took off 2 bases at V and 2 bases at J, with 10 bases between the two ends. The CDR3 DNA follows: TGTGCCAGCAGTTACGGGGGCGTCCCCTACGAGCAGTACTTC. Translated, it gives CASSYGGVPYEQYF.

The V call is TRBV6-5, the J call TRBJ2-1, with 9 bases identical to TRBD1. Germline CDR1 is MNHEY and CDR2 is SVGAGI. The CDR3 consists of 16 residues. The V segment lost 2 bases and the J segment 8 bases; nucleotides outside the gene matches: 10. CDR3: CASSYPRTGAAHEQFF. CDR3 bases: TGTGCCAGCAGTTACCCGAGGACAGGGGCGGCCCATGAGCAGTTCTTC.

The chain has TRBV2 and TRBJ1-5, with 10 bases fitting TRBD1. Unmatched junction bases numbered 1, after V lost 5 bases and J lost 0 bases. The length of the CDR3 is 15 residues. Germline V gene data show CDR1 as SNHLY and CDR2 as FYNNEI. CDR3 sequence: CASSWDRGSNQPQHF. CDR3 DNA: TGTGCCAGCAGTTGGGACAGGGGTAGCAATCAGCCCCAGCATTTT. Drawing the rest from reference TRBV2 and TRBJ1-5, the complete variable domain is EPEVTQTPSHQVTQMGQEVILRCVPISNHLYFYWYRQILGQKVEFLVSFYNNEISEKSEIFDDQFSVERPDGSNFTLKIRSTKLEDSAMYFCASSWDRGSNQPQHFGDGTRLSIL.

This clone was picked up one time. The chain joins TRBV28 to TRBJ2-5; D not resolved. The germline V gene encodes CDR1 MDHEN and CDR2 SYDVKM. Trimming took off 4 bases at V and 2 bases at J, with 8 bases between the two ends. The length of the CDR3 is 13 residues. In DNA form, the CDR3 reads TGTGCCAGCAGTTCTCTCACGCAAGAGACCCAGTACTTC. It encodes CASSSLTQETQYF.

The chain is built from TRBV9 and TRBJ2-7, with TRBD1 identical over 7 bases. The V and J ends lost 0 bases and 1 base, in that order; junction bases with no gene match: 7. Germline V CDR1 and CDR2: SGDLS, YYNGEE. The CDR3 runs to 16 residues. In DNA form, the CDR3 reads TGTGCCAGCAGCGTAGGGTTTAGGGACAGTTCCTACGAGCAGTACTTC. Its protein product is CASSVGFRDSSYEQYF. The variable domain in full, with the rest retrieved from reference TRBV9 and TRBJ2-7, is DSGVTQTPKHLITATGQRVTLRCSPRSGDLSVYWYQQSLDQGLQFLIQYYNGEERAKGNILERFSAQQFPDLHSELNLSSLELGDSALYFCASSVGFRDSSYEQYFGPGTRLTVT.

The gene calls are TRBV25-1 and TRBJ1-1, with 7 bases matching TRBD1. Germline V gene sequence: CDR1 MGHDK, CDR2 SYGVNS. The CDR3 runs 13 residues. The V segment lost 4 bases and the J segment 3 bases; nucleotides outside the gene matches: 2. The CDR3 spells CASSAGQHTEAFF. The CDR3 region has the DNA TGTGCCAGCAGTGCGGGACAGCACACTGAAGCTTTCTTT.

CDR3 loop: CASSLSKVQKDGYTF. In nucleotides, the CDR3 is TGCGCCAGCAGCTTGTCAAAGGTACAGAAAGATGGCTACACCTTC. This sequence joins TRBV5-1 and TRBJ1-2, with D uncertain. In germline, CDR1 is SGHRS, CDR2 YFSETQ. The CDR3 is made up of 15 amino acids. Trimming shortened V by 1 base and J by 6 bases, and 16 bases separated the two germline ends.

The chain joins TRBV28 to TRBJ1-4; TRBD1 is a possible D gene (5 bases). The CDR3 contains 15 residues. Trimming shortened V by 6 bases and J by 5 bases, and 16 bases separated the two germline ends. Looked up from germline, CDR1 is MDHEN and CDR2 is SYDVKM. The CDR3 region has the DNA TGTGCCAGCAGCCGACAGACCAATAAAAATGAAAAACTGTTTTTT. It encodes CASSRQTNKNEKLFF.

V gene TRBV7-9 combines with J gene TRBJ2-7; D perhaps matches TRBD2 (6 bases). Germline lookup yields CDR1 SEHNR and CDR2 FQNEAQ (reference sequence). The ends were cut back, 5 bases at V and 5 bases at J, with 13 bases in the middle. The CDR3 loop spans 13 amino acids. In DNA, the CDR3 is TGTGCCAGCAGCCGGGGTGGGAGGAACGAGCAGTACTTC. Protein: CASSRGGRNEQYF.

CDR3 in DNA: TGTGCCAGCTCACAAACCCGACTAGCGGGAGGGTTGTACGAGCAGTACTTC. It specifies CASSQTRLAGGLYEQYF. The chain combines TRBV18 with TRBJ2-7; 14 bases are shared with TRBD2. The CDR3 runs to 17 residues. CDR1 and CDR2 (germline): KGHSH, LQKENI. The V gene end was trimmed by 4 bases and the J gene end by 4 bases; junction bases not matched to a gene: 9.

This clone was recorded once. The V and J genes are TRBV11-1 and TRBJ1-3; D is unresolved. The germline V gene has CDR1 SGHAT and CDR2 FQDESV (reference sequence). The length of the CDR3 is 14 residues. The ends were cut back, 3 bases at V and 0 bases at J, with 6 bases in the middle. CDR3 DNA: TGTGCCAGCAGCTTTCGAAACTCTGGAAACACCATATATTTT. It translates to CASSFRNSGNTIYF.

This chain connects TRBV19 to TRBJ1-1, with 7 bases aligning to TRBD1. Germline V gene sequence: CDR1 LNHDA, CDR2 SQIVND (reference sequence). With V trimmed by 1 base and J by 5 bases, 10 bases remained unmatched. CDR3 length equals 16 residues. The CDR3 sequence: CASSIAYRQGGTEAFF. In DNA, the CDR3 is TGTGCCAGTAGTATAGCCTACCGACAGGGAGGAACTGAAGCTTTCTTT. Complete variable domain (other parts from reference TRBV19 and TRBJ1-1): DGGITQSPKYLFRKEGQNVTLSCEQNLNHDAMYWYRQDPGQGLRLIYYSQIVNDFQKGDIAEGYSVSREKKESFPLTVTSAQKNPTAFYLCASSIAYRQGGTEAFFGQGTRLTVV.